The 9 T cell receptor beta chains presented below share a single source sample, sequenced in a study of shared clonotypes between healthy human individuals. Assay used: immunoSEQ multiplex PCR; TCRdb lists only in-frame clones, some missing. The table records more than 450,000 clones, about four fifths of them present only once. The sample was PBMCs. The source of these receptors is a woman in her thirties or forties in good health. Some clones in this sample may be carry-over from other donors' samples.

This clone was counted once. The rearrangement uses TRBV5-1 and TRBJ2-3; TRBD2 agrees at 9 bases. Germline V gene data show CDR1 as SGHRS and CDR2 as YFSETQ. The CDR3 covers 16 residues. With 3 bases clipped from V and 4 bases from J, the junction kept 9 bases outside the gene matches. For the CDR3, the DNA is TGCGCCAGCAGCTCGGCTAGCGGGATGCAGGCAGATACGCAGTATTTT. It is translated as CASSSASGMQADTQYF.

The V call is TRBV6-6, the J call TRBJ1-3, with D unresolved. Germline assignment: CDR1 MNHNY and CDR2 SVGAGI (reference sequence). The CDR3 runs to 13 residues. The V gene lost 9 bases and the J gene lost 7 bases, with 16 bases spanning the gap. This chain's CDR3 is CASERPGSNTIYF. The DNA for the CDR3 is TGTGCCAGTGAGAGGCCTGGTTCTAACACCATATATTTT.

This clone has just a few counts. The chain carries TRBV11-2 and TRBJ2-7; D not resolved. The CDR3 is 14 amino acids. Deletions cut 5 bases from V and 0 bases from J, with 11 bases between. Germline CDR1 reads SGHAT; CDR2 reads FQNNGV. The CDR3: CASSLGRNSYEQYF. The CDR3 DNA follows: TGTGCCAGCAGCCTCGGACGGAACTCCTACGAGCAGTACTTC.

Comments on this clone: A far larger clone is a single base away, which makes a read error likely. The identical CDR3 is also encoded by other nucleotide sequences in the sample. The rearrangement links TRBV5-1 to TRBJ2-5; D remains unclear. From germline, CDR1 is SGHRS and CDR2 YFSETQ. This CDR3 spans 11 amino acids. V was pared by 4 bases and J by 1 base, with 2 bases between. The CDR3 DNA reads as TGCGCCAGCAGCCTCCAAGAGACCCAGTACTTC. As protein: CASSLQETQYF.

This chain connects TRBV7-2 to TRBJ2-7, with 8 bases identical to TRBD1. The CDR3 is 18 amino acids. V gave up 1 base and J gave up 3 bases; unmatched junction bases: 14. CDR1 SGHTA and CDR2 FQGNSA come from the germline V gene. CDR3 coding DNA: TGTGCCAGCAGCTTAGGAGGGGGAACAGGGGGATGGGACTACGAGCAGTACTTC. It encodes CASSLGGGTGGWDYEQYF.

This clone was found once. The chain employs TRBV30 and TRBJ2-7, with 9 positions matching TRBD1. The CDR3 extends over 13 amino acids. V dropped 4 bases and J dropped 3; count of bases not matched to a gene: 4. The germline V gene encodes CDR1 GTSNPN and CDR2 SVGIG (reference sequence). CDR3 nucleotide sequence: TGTGCCTGGATAGGGGACAGGGACTACGAGCAGTACTTC. Residues: CAWIGDRDYEQYF.

The chain has TRBV7-2 and TRBJ1-5; D unresolved. With 4 bases removed from V and 3 bases from J, the gap between germline ends came to 10 bases. CDR3 length equals 14 residues. Germline loops: CDR1 SGHTA, CDR2 FQGNSA. The CDR3 loop is CASSSPANNQPQHF. Written as DNA, the CDR3 is TGTGCCAGCAGCTCCCCCGCGAACAATCAGCCCCAGCATTTT.

The chain couples TRBV11-2 to TRBJ2-5, with D perhaps TRBD1 or TRBD2 (5 bases each). The V end lost 6 bases, the J end lost 4 bases, and 27 bases lay between the germline ends. Germline V lookup: CDR1 SGHAT, CDR2 FQNNGV. This CDR3 is 18 amino acids long. CDR3 nucleotide sequence: TGTGCCAGCAGTTTTAGGGGCCCTGGGGCGGGTATAGGAGAGACCCAGTACTTC. Protein sequence: CASSFRGPGAGIGETQYF. Based on the CDR3 plus reference TRBV11-2 and TRBJ2-5, the full variable domain is EAGVAQSPRYKIIEKRQSVAFWCNPISGHATLYWYQQILGQGPKLLIQFQNNGVVDDSQLPKDRFSAERLKGVDSTLKIQPAKLEDSAVYLCASSFRGPGAGIGETQYFGPGTRLLVL.

The chain links TRBV4-2 to TRBJ2-7; 12 bases are shared with TRBD2. CDR3 length: 18 amino acids. Germline assignment: CDR1 LGHNA and CDR2 YNFKEQ. The junction had 6 bases not matched to a gene; V was cut back by 0 bases and J by 0 bases. Written as DNA, the CDR3 is TGTGCCAGCAGCCAAGATCCGGGACTAGCGGGCTACTCCTACGAGCAGTACTTC. Translating it yields CASSQDPGLAGYSYEQYF.